This record looks at one T cell receptor (beta chain) sequence and its context. The source of the sample is a study of CD8 T cells in Susac syndrome. Negative isolation yielded CD8+ and CD4+ T cells; FACS enriched TEMRA cells. Reverse transcription of about 0.5 to 1 ug RNA used random hexamers. An immunoSEQ multiplex PCR amplified TCR beta CDR3 over 54 Vbeta and 13 Jbeta. Via MiXCR, TCRdb re-called the immunoSEQ multiplex PCR reads, giving one row per CDR3 protein. The repertoire holds some 77,000 distinct CDR3 sequences, with roughly 93% as singletons. The receptor was isolated from a human donor with Susac syndrome. Specimen: CD4+ T cells from PBMCs.

The CDR3 loop is CATSDTGQGGEKLFF. CDR3 nucleotides: TGTGCCACCAGTGATACCGGACAGGGTGGGGAAAAACTGTTTTTT. The chain has TRBV24-1 and TRBJ1-4; 8 positions agree with TRBD1. Per germline, CDR1 KGHDR and CDR2 SFDVKD. V lost 3 bases and J lost 8; bases outside the gene matches: 7. This CDR3 spans 15 amino acids.